Detailed here is one TCR beta chain. This clonotype was found a few times. It lacks a known antigen. Qualities for individual bases were not recorded, and no much larger clone is one base off. The library was generated by 5' RACE. For sequencing, an Illumina HiSeq 2000 was employed. Template switching introduced a universal primer binding site; the final cDNA contained a unique molecular identifier, enabling accurate counting of TCR cDNA molecules. Specific primers in the conserved constant-segment region were used to synthesize first-strand cDNA for TCR alpha and beta chains. To control for contamination, every cDNA library was double barcoded, receiving both a SMART-Mk sample barcode and Illumina barcodes. Two successive PCR steps introduced TruSeq adapter sequences along with Illumina sample barcodes. Sequencing of the TCR alpha and beta cDNA libraries was done on the Illumina HiSeq platform using custom primers. On the study's bioinformatics: MiGEC processed the raw reads to extract unique molecular identifiers, while MiXCR was used to determine the CDR3 positions. For each individual, recombination models were inferred using an EM algorithm with the repgenHMM and IGoR tools. Shared clonotype analysis was performed with the tcR package in R, normalizing sharing by the product of cloneset sizes. To study raw recombination without the effects of thymic and clonal selection, out-of-frame nonproductive sequences were analyzed. TCRdb reprocessed the public reads (quality trimming at Q25 with fastp, clone calling with MiXCR) and kept in-frame beta chains. Under each unique CDR3 protein, matching rows form one entry showing the most common genes and DNA. The authors' filters were not applied to this entry. In all, the sample holds nearly 900,000 distinct CDR3 sequences, and 12% of those were seen once. Around 1.5% of the sample rests with the top ten.

This entry belongs to a study of identical twins (dated by TCRdb to 2016 to 2018). Context from the whole study: To test whether fetal clonotypes persist, the study used deep sequencing on TCR alpha and beta repertoires from monozygotic twins, unrelated adults of various ages, and cord blood. To rule out contamination, the twin experiments were replicated at different times with different library preparation protocols.

Study-wide conclusions, independent of this receptor: Conclusions relied on cross-sectional statistical analysis, since the same donors could not be followed over many years. The excess sharing between twins in beta out-of-frame sequences was weaker because fewer shared sequences reduced the signal-to-noise ratio. Zero-insertion analyses could be partly confounded by invariant T cells such as MAIT and iNKT, though diverse VJ usage argued against such confounding for most clonotypes. Recombination models systematically underestimated out-of-frame TCR alpha sharing in monozygotic twins but agreed with sharing between unrelated individuals. Fewer insertions were carried by abundant cord blood beta clonotypes, a similar but weaker trend appeared in young adult naive repertoires, and no such trend appeared in memory repertoires. Out-of-frame TCR alpha sequences shared between twins showed an excess of low generation-probability sequences compared with coincidental sharing between unrelated individuals.

The CDR3, from cysteine to phenylalanine, totals 13 residues. The entry retains the CDR3 DNA only, 39 bases that are in frame from base 1. CDR1 MGHRA and CDR2 YSYEKL were looked up in the germline V gene. Trimming takes 3 bases from V and 0 bases from J, and the germline ends sit 5 bases apart. All donors were healthy Caucasians. Three pairs of female monozygotic twins, all aged 18 to 29 years, were included in the twin cohort. RNA for TCR libraries was isolated from peripheral blood mononuclear cells. These same records also appear under a second study, on yellow fever vaccine responses in identical twins. As noted in the second study: According to the authors, in identical twins the way T cells responded to vaccination appeared partly convergent and partly personalized. In the study, vaccine-responding T cell clones were precisely tracked in identical twins.

Sequenced: PBMCs. This receptor chain uses TRBV4-1 and TRBJ2-5; no D gene is confidently identified. The clonotype originates from a woman younger than 35 in good health. The nucleotides are TGCGCCAGCAGCCACGTAGACCAAGAGACCCAGTACTTC. Translated, this gives CASSHVDQETQYF.